This T cell receptor (beta chain) was identified in a study of response to subunit inactivated influenza vaccine. Findings of the study overall: It was the authors' suggestion that each seasonal influenza vaccination recruits few new T cells.

Comments on this clonotype: What it recognizes is unknown.

Via MiXCR, TCRdb re-called the RT-PCR reads, giving one row per CDR3 protein. The sample holds a few hundred thousand distinct CDR3 sequences, roughly 15% seen once. Germline V gives CDR1 SGHAT, CDR2 FQNNGV. The ends were cut back, 0 bases at V and 8 bases at J, with 8 bases in the middle. The CDR3 is made up of 13 amino acids. The gene calls are TRBV11-2 and TRBJ2-1, with D unclear. This receptor was obtained from a man aged 45-65 years who received an inactivated influenza vaccine. The sample consisted of PBMCs from blood, taken approximately 12 days after vaccination. In nucleotides, the CDR3 is TGTGCCAGCAGCTTAGAGGCTAGATATGAGCAGTTCTTC. As protein: CASSLEARYEQFF.